These 25 T cell receptor beta chains originate from one sample sequenced in a study of OX40 agonist ivuxolimab in advanced cancers. Assay: immunoSEQ multiplex PCR; the TCRdb copy retains only in-frame clones and omits some. The table lists 77,000 or so clones, around 92% of them singletons, with 0.45% to 0.65% in the top ten. This specimen consisted of CD4+ or CD8+ T cells sorted from blood, obtained in a trial of the OX40 agonist ivuxolimab. These receptors were obtained from an adult with an advanced solid tumor such as melanoma, head and neck, liver or kidney cancer.

This clone was seen more than once but under ten times. The V and J genes are TRBV20-1 and TRBJ1-5; no reliable D call. Germline CDR1 is DFQATT and CDR2 is SNEGSKA (reference sequence). This CDR3 is 8 amino acids long. Here the CDR3 reads CRYQPQHF. The CDR3 DNA reads TGCAGATATCAGCCCCAGCATTTT.

This clone appeared a single time. The gene calls are TRBV5-1 and TRBJ2-2; 9 bases align to TRBD1. The CDR3 contains 18 residues. Germline CDR1 reads SGHRS; CDR2 reads YFSETQ. Unmatched junction bases numbered 21, after V lost 6 bases and J lost 9 bases. CDR3 nucleotides: TGCGCCAGCATAGGGCCGCGGACGGACAGGGGCCCGCTCAGGGAGCTGTTTTTT. This translates into CASIGPRTDRGPLRELFF.

The chain has TRBV28 and TRBJ2-2; 10 positions agree with TRBD2. Germline assignment: CDR1 MDHEN and CDR2 SYDVKM. Trimming took 1 base from V and 5 from J; bases not matched to a gene: 4. The CDR3 is made up of 16 amino acids. The CDR3 is CASSLSLAGRTGELFF. CDR3 bases: TGTGCCAGCAGTTTATCACTAGCGGGAAGAACCGGGGAGCTGTTTTTT. The full variable domain, its missing parts supplied by reference TRBV28 and TRBJ2-2, is DVKVTQSSRYLVKRTGEKVFLECVQDMDHENMFWYRQDPGLGLRLIYFSYDVKMKEKGDIPEGYSVSREKKERFSLILESASTNQTSMYLCASSLSLAGRTGELFFGEGSRLTVL.

This chain links TRBV7-9 with TRBJ2-1; TRBD2 agrees at 8 bases. This CDR3 spans 16 amino acids. The V segment lost 1 base and the J segment 4 bases; nucleotides outside the gene matches: 6. The germline V gene has CDR1 SEHNR and CDR2 FQNEAQ (reference sequence). The CDR3 DNA sequence: TGTGCCAGCAGCTTAGTGGGGACTAGTAATTACAATGAGCAGTTCTTC. Residues: CASSLVGTSNYNEQFF.

J is TRBJ2-1 and V is TRBV4-2; 13 nucleotides align to TRBD2. Germline V gives CDR1 LGHNA, CDR2 YNFKEQ. The CDR3 extends over 15 amino acids. The junction had 6 bases not matched to a gene; V was cut back by 4 bases and J by 9 bases. The CDR3 DNA reads as TGTGCCAGCAGCCTGGGGACTAGCGGGAACAGTGAGCAGTTCTTC. Protein product: CASSLGTSGNSEQFF.

The rearrangement links TRBV5-1 to TRBJ2-1, with 9 positions matching TRBD1. The CDR3 runs to 16 residues. Trimming cost V 3 bases and J 0 bases; bases outside gene matches: 4. Germline assignment: CDR1 SGHRS and CDR2 YFSETQ. In DNA, the CDR3 is TGCGCCAGCAGCTCCGCGGACAGGGGCTCCTACAATGAGCAGTTCTTC. Its protein product is CASSSADRGSYNEQFF.

This clone turned up a few times. This chain links TRBV7-9 with TRBJ1-1; no clear D gene. Germline CDR1 and CDR2: SEHNR and FQNEAQ (reference sequence). The CDR3 runs 14 residues. The germline V and J ends were trimmed by 1 base and 6 bases, with 12 bases remaining between them. The CDR3 loop is CASSLGGLSAEAFF. In nucleotides, the CDR3 is TGTGCCAGCAGCTTAGGGGGATTGTCGGCTGAAGCTTTCTTT.

The chain recombines TRBV28 with TRBJ1-2; D uncertain. The V gene's germline CDR1 is MDHEN and CDR2 SYDVKM. Trimming took off 8 bases at V and 1 base at J, with 14 bases between the two ends. This CDR3 is built from 14 residues. The CDR3 nucleotides are TGTGCCAGCGCGTCATCGCCGATTAACTATGGCTACACCTTC. Translated, it gives CASASSPINYGYTF.

V and J are TRBV15 and TRBJ1-3, with D possibly TRBD1 on 5 matching bases. CDR3 length: 15 amino acids. V was clipped by 1 base and J by 2 bases, with 9 bases between them. Germline V gene data show CDR1 as LNHNV and CDR2 as YYDKDF (reference sequence). The CDR3 protein is CATSRVRGTGNTIYF. Here the CDR3 DNA reads TGTGCCACCAGCAGAGTGAGGGGAACTGGAAACACCATATATTTT. Based on the CDR3 plus reference TRBV15 and TRBJ1-3, the full variable domain is DAMVIQNPRYQVTQFGKPVTLSCSQTLNHNVMYWYQQKSSQAPKLLFHYYDKDFNNEADTPDNFQSRRPNTSFCFLDIRSPGLGDTAMYLCATSRVRGTGNTIYFGEGSWLTVV.

The CDR3 region is CAISESTADEQYF. CDR3 sequence (DNA): TGTGCCATCAGTGAGTCGACTGCAGACGAGCAGTACTTC. The chain joins TRBV10-3 to TRBJ2-7; D is unclear. CDR3 length equals 13 residues. Germline V gene data show CDR1 as ENHRY and CDR2 as SYGVKD. Trimming pared 0 bases from V and 5 bases from J, leaving 8 bases between.

The chain employs TRBV11-2 and TRBJ2-1, with 9 bases that match TRBD2. With 2 bases clipped from V and 4 bases from J, the junction kept 3 bases outside the gene matches. There are 15 residues in the CDR3. Germline V gives CDR1 SGHAT, CDR2 FQNNGV. CDR3 DNA sequence: TGTGCCAGCAGCTTAAGGAGCGGGGGGTACAATGAGCAGTTCTTC. Protein: CASSLRSGGYNEQFF.

The chain couples TRBV28 to TRBJ1-3; 9 bases align to TRBD1. CDR3 length: 14 amino acids. Germline values: CDR1 MDHEN, CDR2 SYDVKM. V trimming: 7 bases; J trimming: 2 bases; junction bases outside the gene matches: 3. DNA of the CDR3: TGTGCCAGCAACTACAGGGGGCCTGGAAACACCATATATTTT. Its translation: CASNYRGPGNTIYF.

This chain joins TRBV2 and TRBJ2-1, with 9 bases matching TRBD2. CDR3 size: 15 residues. Losses at the gene ends were 6 bases for V and 2 bases for J; bases not matched to a gene: 5. Per the germline V gene, CDR1 is SNHLY and CDR2 is FYNNEI. CDR3 nucleotide sequence: TGTGCCAGCAGCGCTAGCGGGAACCCCTACAATGAGCAGTTCTTC. As protein: CASSASGNPYNEQFF.

J is TRBJ1-1 and V is TRBV7-2, with D tentatively TRBD1 (5 bases). The CDR3 extends over 14 amino acids. The ends were cut back, 7 bases at V and 2 bases at J, with 14 bases in the middle. The germline V gene has CDR1 SGHTA and CDR2 FQGNSA. The CDR3 here is CASTKQRGNTEAFF. The CDR3 nucleotides read TGTGCCAGCACTAAACAAAGGGGTAACACTGAAGCTTTCTTT.

V is TRBV2 and J is TRBJ2-7; D possibly corresponds to TRBD2 (6 bases). The V and J ends lost 7 bases and 3 bases respectively, with 16 bases between them. The CDR3 covers 14 residues. The V gene's germline CDR1 is SNHLY and CDR2 FYNNEI. DNA of the CDR3: TGTGCCAGCAAGGGACGGGGGTCTTTCTACGAGCAGTACTTC. Protein: CASKGRGSFYEQYF.

The chain joins TRBV5-8 to TRBJ2-1; tentative D call: TRBD1 (6 bases). This CDR3 spans 15 amino acids. Germline CDR1 SGHTS, CDR2 YDEGEE. The V end was cut by 3 bases, the J end by 5 bases, with 15 bases between. The CDR3 DNA follows: TGTGCCAGCAGCTACCTACCGGGACAACACAATGAGCAGTTCTTC. Encoded protein: CASSYLPGQHNEQFF. Together with reference TRBV5-8 and TRBJ2-1, the CDR3 gives the full variable domain: EAGVTQSPTHLIKTRGQQATLRCSPISGHTSVYWYQQALGLGLQFLLWYDEGEERNRGNFPPRFSGRQFPNYSSELNVNALELEDSALYLCASSYLPGQHNEQFFGPGTRLTVL.

The chain's CDR3 is CASSFRPTGTSGTDTQYF. The DNA of the CDR3 is TGTGCCAGCAGCTTTCGCCCGACCGGGACTAGCGGCACAGATACGCAGTATTTT. V and J are TRBV11-2 and TRBJ2-3; 10 positions agree with TRBD2. Trimming removed 3 bases from V and 1 base from J; junction bases left unmatched: 10. Germline CDR1 SGHAT, CDR2 FQNNGV. The CDR3 has 18 amino acids.

V gene TRBV27 combines with J gene TRBJ1-1, with D possibly TRBD1 on 5 matching bases. Germline CDR1 reads MNHEY; CDR2 reads SMNVEV (reference sequence). Trimming stripped 2 bases from V and 0 bases from J, with 13 bases between. This CDR3 is 16 amino acids long. CDR3 DNA sequence: TGTGCCAGCAGTTTAACCGGGACCGCCTTGAACACTGAAGCTTTCTTT. Translating it yields CASSLTGTALNTEAFF.

V gene TRBV9 combines with J gene TRBJ1-3; tentative D call: TRBD1 (5 bases). V lost 4 bases, J lost 2 bases, and 13 bases lay in between. Looked up from germline, CDR1 is SGDLS and CDR2 is YYNGEE. The CDR3 contains 15 residues. The CDR3 DNA sequence: TGTGCCAGCAGCTTGGGCGGGGGTCCTGGAAACACCATATATTTT. This encodes CASSLGGGPGNTIYF.

The chain combines TRBV7-8 with TRBJ2-3; 11 positions match TRBD2. This CDR3 is 16 amino acids long. Germline V gene lookup returns CDR1 SGHVS and CDR2 FQNEAQ. V was pared by 10 bases and J by 1 base, with 10 bases of the junction left unmatched. As DNA, the CDR3 is TGTGCCACGTTTAGCGGGAGGGTTTTTGGCACAGATACGCAGTATTTT. Protein: CATFSGRVFGTDTQYF. The entire variable domain, with the rest obtained from reference TRBV7-8 and TRBJ2-3, is as follows: GAGVSQSPRYKVAKRGQDVALRCDPISGHVSLFWYQQALGQGPEFLTYFQNEAQLDKSGLPSDRFFAERPEGSVSTLKIQRTQQEDSAVYLCATFSGRVFGTDTQYFGPGTRLTVL.

The chain couples TRBV7-8 to TRBJ2-7, with D perhaps TRBD1 (5 bases). The germline V and J ends were trimmed by 2 bases and 3 bases, with 5 bases remaining between them. The germline gives CDR1 SGHVS, CDR2 FQNEAQ. The CDR3 length is 12 residues. The CDR3 bases are TGTGCCAGCAGCTTACAGGGCTACGAGCAGTACTTC. This translates into CASSLQGYEQYF.

This chain connects TRBV30 to TRBJ1-1, with 8 bases that match TRBD1. This CDR3 has 17 residues. Unmatched junction bases numbered 9, after V lost 0 bases and J lost 0 bases. Germline V gene data show CDR1 as GTSNPN and CDR2 as SVGIG (reference sequence). This CDR3 is CAWSVGQGRSVNTEAFF. As DNA, the CDR3 is TGTGCCTGGAGTGTAGGACAGGGAAGATCGGTGAACACTGAAGCTTTCTTT.

The rearrangement joins TRBV21-1 to TRBJ1-5. TRBV21-1 is designated a pseudogene. The CDR3 sequence is 15 residues long. CDR3 DNA: TGTGCCAGCAGCAGTGACCCCCGGAGCAATCAGCCCCAGCATTTT. Its protein is CASSSDPRSNQPQHF.

The gene calls are TRBV5-6 and TRBJ2-7; 7 bases align to TRBD2. Germline CDR1 is SGHDT and CDR2 is YYEEEE. There are 15 residues in the CDR3. Trimming took 4 bases from V and 5 from J; bases not matched to a gene: 12. The CDR3 protein is CASSRAKTSLDEQYF. The CDR3 DNA sequence: TGTGCCAGCAGCCGCGCTAAGACTAGCTTAGACGAGCAGTACTTC.

The rearrangement uses TRBV9 and TRBJ2-7, with a weak D call TRBD2 (5 bases). V lost 0 bases and J 0 bases, leaving 10 bases between the germline ends. The CDR3 runs to 15 residues. Per germline, CDR1 SGDLS and CDR2 YYNGEE. The CDR3 DNA is TGTGCCAGCAGCGTAGAGCCGGGGAGCTCCTACGAGCAGTACTTC. This sequence encodes CASSVEPGSSYEQYF.